The 20 T cell receptor beta chains below were found in one sample sequenced in a study of OX40 agonist ivuxolimab in advanced cancers. The method was immunoSEQ multiplex PCR; TCRdb's version includes in-frame clones alone and lacks a portion of them. Among 40,000 to 45,000 clones listed, about 90% were seen once. Sample: CD4+ or CD8+ T cells sorted from blood, taken in a trial of the OX40 agonist ivuxolimab. The receptor source for this set is an adult with an advanced solid tumor such as melanoma, head and neck, liver or kidney cancer.

This clone was detected only once. The chain employs TRBV5-1 and TRBJ2-1; unclear D gene. The V gene lost 4 bases and the J gene lost 3 bases, with 5 bases spanning the gap. CDR3 size: 12 residues. Per germline, CDR1 SGHRS and CDR2 YFSETQ. The CDR3 sequence is CASSTIYNEQFF. CDR3 coding DNA: TGCGCCAGCAGCACCATCTACAATGAGCAGTTCTTC.

The chain links TRBV2 to TRBJ2-7; 13 bases map to TRBD2. V lost 4 bases, J lost 8 bases, and 11 bases stayed unmatched. There are 16 residues in the CDR3. In germline, CDR1 is SNHLY, CDR2 FYNNEI. The CDR3 DNA sequence: TGTGCCAGCAGTGGGACTAGCGGGAGTGTCAACGTCCAGCAGTACTTC. Translated, it gives CASSGTSGSVNVQQYF.

The genes are TRBV2 and TRBJ2-2; TRBD1 matches 8 bases. Germline V gives CDR1 SNHLY, CDR2 FYNNEI. The junction had 3 bases not matched to a gene; V was cut back by 8 bases and J by 1 base. This CDR3 spans 14 amino acids. CDR3 bases: TGTGCCAGCGAAGGGACAGGGAACACCGGGGAGCTGTTTTTT. Amino acid sequence: CASEGTGNTGELFF.

This clone was observed a handful of times. The V gene is TRBV4-2, the J gene TRBJ2-7; a weak D match, TRBD2 (7 bases). CDR1 and CDR2 from the germline V gene are LGHNA and YNFKEQ. V was cut by 4 bases and J by 4 bases, with 14 bases left in between. The CDR3 totals 14 residues. The CDR3 reads CASSPERDKYEQYF. CDR3 nucleotides: TGTGCCAGCAGCCCAGAGCGGGACAAGTACGAGCAGTACTTC.

The rearrangement joins TRBV9 to TRBJ2-3, with 7 nucleotides matching TRBD1. The CDR3 consists of 16 residues. CDR1 is SGDLS and CDR2 is YYNGEE in the germline V gene. V shed 1 base and J 2 bases; nucleotides not matched to a gene: 7. CDR3 loop: CASSVPRQGPTDTQYF. Here the CDR3 DNA reads TGTGCCAGCAGCGTACCCCGACAGGGTCCCACAGATACGCAGTATTTT.

The rearrangement joins TRBV19 to TRBJ1-5; D not certain. The length of the CDR3 is 14 residues. V was trimmed by 8 bases and J by 7 bases, leaving 18 bases between them. Per germline, CDR1 LNHDA and CDR2 SQIVND (reference sequence). Written as DNA, the CDR3 is TGTGCCAGTTGGAGTTCCGGACTACCACAGCCCCAGCATTTT. As protein: CASWSSGLPQPQHF. Filled out from reference TRBV19 and TRBJ1-5, the complete variable domain reads DGGITQSPKYLFRKEGQNVTLSCEQNLNHDAMYWYRQDPGQGLRLIYYSQIVNDFQKGDIAEGYSVSREKKESFPLTVTSAQKNPTAFYLCASWSSGLPQPQHFGDGTRLSIL.

V gene TRBV28 combines with J gene TRBJ2-1, with 14 bases aligning to TRBD2. Germline trimming cut 5 bases from V and 6 bases from J; bases unmatched to any gene: 3. CDR1 and CDR2 from the germline V gene are MDHEN and SYDVKM. The CDR3 runs 15 residues. The CDR3 region has the DNA TGTGCCAGCAGTCACGGGACTAGCGGGAGCAATGAGCAGTTCTTC. Residues: CASSHGTSGSNEQFF.

The CDR3 DNA sequence: TGTGCCAGCAGCTACTTCAGGGTCAGCTCTGGAAACACCATATATTTT. It codes for CASSYFRVSSGNTIYF. The gene calls are TRBV11-2 and TRBJ1-3; possible D gene TRBD1, 5 bases. V was pared by 4 bases and J by 0 bases, with 13 bases between. CDR1 SGHAT and CDR2 FQNNGV come from the germline V gene. The CDR3 length is 16 residues.

This clone appeared a few times. The chain couples TRBV25-1 to TRBJ1-2, with TRBD1 identical over 8 bases. Germline V CDR1 and CDR2: MGHDK, SYGVNS. CDR3 length equals 15 residues. Trimming took 1 base from V and 9 from J; bases not matched to a gene: 10. CDR3 loop: CASSESPGQGESYTF. In nucleotides, the CDR3 is TGTGCCAGCAGTGAATCCCCCGGACAGGGTGAAAGCTACACCTTC.

This chain joins TRBV7-9 and TRBJ1-1; D gene ambiguous. Per germline, CDR1 SEHNR and CDR2 FQNEAQ (reference sequence). The V end was cut by 3 bases, the J end by 1 base, with 9 bases between. The CDR3 runs 14 residues. CDR3 protein: CASSLAGPNTEAFF. CDR3 sequence (DNA): TGTGCCAGCAGCTTGGCGGGTCCGAACACTGAAGCTTTCTTT.

The rearrangement uses TRBV28 and TRBJ1-2, with 7 bases fitting TRBD1. Per germline, CDR1 MDHEN and CDR2 SYDVKM. V was pared by 3 bases and J by 4 bases, with 14 bases of the junction left unmatched. The CDR3 extends over 17 amino acids. The CDR3 region has the DNA TGTGCCAGCAGTTTTACCCCAACGACAGGGATGCTCTATGGCTACACCTTC. It is translated as CASSFTPTTGMLYGYTF.

The chain couples TRBV5-8 to TRBJ1-1, with D hard to call. V dropped 0 bases and J dropped 0 bases, with 6 bases sitting between them. The CDR3 spans 14 residues. Looked up from germline, CDR1 is SGHTS and CDR2 is YDEGEE. Written as DNA, the CDR3 is TGTGCCAGCAGCTTGGCTGCTCTGAACACTGAAGCTTTCTTT. Protein sequence: CASSLAALNTEAFF.

The chain uses TRBV7-2 and TRBJ2-7, with 8 bases that match TRBD1. The CDR3 is 14 amino acids. The V segment lost 7 bases and the J segment 6 bases; nucleotides outside the gene matches: 11. Germline-derived CDR1 and CDR2 are SGHTA and FQGNSA. For the CDR3, the DNA is TGTGCCAGCACCCTCGGACAGGGTGGACGCGAGCAGTACTTC. Protein: CASTLGQGGREQYF.

This chain joins TRBV11-3 and TRBJ2-5, with TRBD2 matching 11 bases. The J segment lost 1 base and the V segment lost 5 bases, leaving 6 bases of the junction unmatched. CDR3 length equals 16 residues. In germline, CDR1 is SGHNT, CDR2 YENEEA. The CDR3 sequence: CASSAIGTSGQETQYF. The CDR3, as DNA: TGTGCCAGCAGCGCTATCGGGACTAGCGGCCAAGAGACCCAGTACTTC.

This rearrangement joins TRBV15 to TRBJ2-7; D is uncertain. CDR1 and CDR2 (germline): LNHNV, YYDKDF (reference sequence). V was pared by 0 bases and J by 4 bases, with 7 bases between. The CDR3 is made up of 13 amino acids. The CDR3 region has the DNA TGTGCCACCAGCAGAGATTACCTGTACGAGCAGTACTTC. The encoded protein is CATSRDYLYEQYF.

The chain combines TRBV5-4 with TRBJ2-1; TRBD2 matches 9 bases. The trim removed 4 bases at V and 3 bases at J, leaving 8 bases unmatched. Germline V lookup: CDR1 SGHNT, CDR2 YYREEE (reference sequence). This CDR3 is 16 amino acids long. This chain's CDR3 is CASSGGLARGYNEQFF. The CDR3 DNA sequence: TGTGCCAGCAGCGGGGGACTAGCCCGTGGCTACAATGAGCAGTTCTTC.

Only a few counts were recorded for this clone. The chain carries TRBV29-1 and TRBJ1-1; a weak D match, TRBD1 (6 bases). Looked up from germline, CDR1 is SQVTM and CDR2 is ANQGSEA. V dropped 7 bases and J dropped 1 base, with 10 bases sitting between them. The CDR3 contains 12 residues. CDR3 protein: CSAGGGNTEAFF. The CDR3 nucleotides read TGCAGCGCGGGAGGGGGGAACACTGAAGCTTTCTTT.

This clone was seen a single time. The gene calls are TRBV11-2 and TRBJ1-2; D is undetermined. The CDR3 totals 12 residues. CDR1 SGHAT and CDR2 FQNNGV come from the germline V gene. V lost 5 bases, J lost 7 bases, and 11 bases lay in between. Here the CDR3 reads CASSPHVLGYTF. CDR3 bases: TGTGCCAGCAGCCCGCACGTTCTTGGCTACACCTTC. The variable domain in full, with the rest retrieved from reference TRBV11-2 and TRBJ1-2, is EAGVAQSPRYKIIEKRQSVAFWCNPISGHATLYWYQQILGQGPKLLIQFQNNGVVDDSQLPKDRFSAERLKGVDSTLKIQPAKLEDSAVYLCASSPHVLGYTFGSGTRLTVV.

The V and J genes are TRBV11-1 and TRBJ1-1; D is ambiguous. The length of the CDR3 is 14 residues. CDR1 SGHAT and CDR2 FQDESV come from the germline V gene (reference sequence). V lost 7 bases to trimming and J lost 3 bases, with 15 bases between them. The DNA of the CDR3 is TGTGCCAGCACCCCCTCGGGGTGGGACACTGAAGCTTTCTTT. Encoded protein: CASTPSGWDTEAFF. Full variable domain (remainder filled in from reference TRBV11-1 and TRBJ1-1): EAEVAQSPRYKITEKSQAVAFWCDPISGHATLYWYRQILGQGPELLVQFQDESVVDDSQLPKDRFSAERLKGVDSTLKIQPAELGDSAMYLCASTPSGWDTEAFFGQGTRLTVV.

V gene TRBV18 combines with J gene TRBJ2-5; D uncertain. The CDR3 length is 12 residues. Trimming removed 3 bases from V and 9 bases from J, with 11 bases in between. Germline CDR1 is KGHSH and CDR2 is LQKENI. The CDR3: CASSPTPLAQYF. CDR3 coding DNA: TGTGCCAGCTCACCTACTCCGTTGGCCCAGTACTTC.